Below, 32 T cell receptor beta chains from the same sample are listed, as sequenced in a study of cytomegalovirus exposure and HLA in healthy donors. This PCR relied on a set of 60 Vbeta primers and 13 Jbeta primers. The method was immunoSEQ multiplex PCR; TCRdb's version includes in-frame clones alone and lacks a portion of them. The profile shows about 120,000 clones, around 75% of them singletons. The sample comprised PBMCs. The receptors stem from a woman between 25 and 40 years old in good health and CMV-seronegative.

This chain joins TRBV15 and TRBJ2-2, with D unclear. V lost 1 base, J lost 7 bases, and 7 bases lay in between. From germline, CDR1 is LNHNV and CDR2 YYDKDF (reference sequence). CDR3 length: 13 amino acids. CDR3 sequence: CATSRGGGGELFF. The CDR3 nucleotides are TGTGCCACCAGCAGAGGCGGCGGCGGGGAGCTGTTTTTT.

The genes are TRBV2 and TRBJ2-7; D gene uncertain. Germline V lookup: CDR1 SNHLY, CDR2 FYNNEI. Trimming removed 6 bases at V and 2 bases at J, with 11 bases between. The CDR3 spans 13 residues. CDR3 sequence: CASRAEAPYEQYF. The CDR3 DNA follows: TGTGCCAGCAGGGCAGAGGCCCCCTACGAGCAGTACTTC.

This clone was recorded a few times. The chain carries TRBV12-5 and TRBJ1-1; D is unclear. Per the germline V gene, CDR1 is LGHNT and CDR2 is FRNRAP. This CDR3 has 15 residues. V was trimmed by 4 bases and J by 2 bases, leaving 14 bases between them. The DNA for the CDR3 is TGTGCTAGTGGTTCCTCGGGATTAACTAACACTGAAGCTTTCTTT. Residues: CASGSSGLTNTEAFF.

The chain has TRBV2 and TRBJ1-5; no clear D. The length of the CDR3 is 14 residues. In germline, CDR1 is SNHLY, CDR2 FYNNEI. Trimming took 1 base from V and 3 from J, leaving 7 bases between them. The CDR3 DNA follows: TGTGCCAGCAGTGAAGGTCACTACAATCAGCCCCAGCATTTT. Amino acids: CASSEGHYNQPQHF.

The chain recombines TRBV30 with TRBJ2-7; 10 bases are a match to TRBD2. The CDR3 has 13 amino acids. The germline CDR1 and CDR2 sequences are GTSNPN and SVGIG (reference sequence). V was clipped by 8 bases and J by 4 bases; unmatched bases: 8. CDR3 coding DNA: TGTGCCAGTGAGCGGGAGGGCCGGTACGAGCAGTACTTC. It is translated as CASEREGRYEQYF.

The chain couples TRBV6-1 to TRBJ1-3; no definite D call. With 7 bases removed from V and 0 bases from J, the gap between germline ends came to 7 bases. Germline loops: CDR1 MNHNS, CDR2 SASEGT. CDR3 length: 13 residues. CDR3 coding DNA: TGTGCCAGCATGAGGAACTCTGGAAACACCATATATTTT. This gives the protein CASMRNSGNTIYF.

This CDR3 reads CASSQGDFSGANVLTF. DNA of the CDR3: TGTGCCAGCAGCCAAGGGGACTTTTCTGGGGCCAACGTCCTGACTTTC. V gene TRBV4-2 combines with J gene TRBJ2-6; weak D call: TRBD2 (6 bases). This CDR3 is 16 amino acids long. CDR1 is LGHNA and CDR2 is YNFKEQ in the germline V gene. V was shortened by 1 base and J by 1 base, with 8 bases between the two germline ends.

This clone was counted a single time. The gene calls are TRBV27 and TRBJ1-1, with 8 nucleotides matching TRBD1. Trimming at V came to 6 bases and at J to 2 bases, leaving 8 bases not matched to a gene. CDR1 and CDR2 from the germline V gene are MNHEY and SMNVEV (reference sequence). The CDR3 has 15 amino acids. CDR3 protein: CASRPGGAGNTEAFF. The CDR3 DNA follows: TGTGCCAGCAGACCAGGGGGCGCGGGTAACACTGAAGCTTTCTTT.

The chain couples TRBV7-2 to TRBJ1-1; a possible D gene is TRBD1 (6 bases). Trimming stripped 7 bases from V and 1 base from J, with 19 bases between. CDR3 length: 16 amino acids. Per germline, CDR1 SGHTA and CDR2 FQGNSA. CDR3 sequence reads: CASTPGQLFQNTEAFF. CDR3 DNA sequence: TGTGCCAGCACCCCGGGACAATTATTTCAGAACACTGAAGCTTTCTTT.

The chain has TRBV4-1 and TRBJ1-6; no clear D gene. V gave up 1 base and J gave up 6 bases, with 13 bases separating them. This CDR3 is 16 amino acids long. Germline V lookup: CDR1 MGHRA, CDR2 YSYEKL. The CDR3 region has the DNA TGCGCCAGCAGCCAAGGTACGGGGAAAACTAATTCACCCCTCCACTTT. Translating it yields CASSQGTGKTNSPLHF.

The chain uses TRBV19 and TRBJ1-1; the match to TRBD1 covers 9 bases. J lost 5 bases, V lost 2 bases, and 6 bases had no gene match. CDR3 size: 15 residues. The germline CDR1 and CDR2 sequences are LNHDA and SQIVND (reference sequence). For the CDR3, the DNA is TGTGCCAGTAGTATAACCGGGACAGGGAATACTGAAGCTTTCTTT. Protein product: CASSITGTGNTEAFF.

V is TRBV30 and J is TRBJ1-1, with TRBD1 matching over 7 bases. CDR1 and CDR2 (germline): GTSNPN, SVGIG (reference sequence). The CDR3 consists of 12 residues. Trimming cost V 4 bases and J 4 bases; bases outside gene matches: 3. DNA for the CDR3: TGTGCCTGGACCGGACAGGTCACTGAAGCTTTCTTT. The encoded protein is CAWTGQVTEAFF.

The chain uses TRBV5-6 and TRBJ1-4, with TRBD1 matching over 7 bases. Trimming removed 1 base from V and 1 base from J; junction bases left unmatched: 7. CDR3 length equals 17 residues. Germline V gene sequence: CDR1 SGHDT, CDR2 YYEEEE. The CDR3 nucleotides are TGTGCCAGCAGCTTGAAACAGGGGATGAGAACTAATGAAAAACTGTTTTTT. Protein: CASSLKQGMRTNEKLFF.

V and J are TRBV7-9 and TRBJ2-5; D is perhaps TRBD2 (6 bases). The length of the CDR3 is 13 residues. The V end was cut by 7 bases, the J end by 2 bases, with 11 bases between. Germline V CDR1 and CDR2: SEHNR, FQNEAQ (reference sequence). CDR3 sequence reads: CASTGTSQETQYF. The CDR3 DNA is TGTGCCAGCACCGGGACTTCTCAAGAGACCCAGTACTTC.

The V call is TRBV7-9, the J call TRBJ1-3, with D maybe TRBD1 (5 bases). Germline CDR1 is SEHNR and CDR2 is FQNEAQ (reference sequence). The V gene lost 3 bases and the J gene lost 2 bases, with 8 bases spanning the gap. The CDR3 loop spans 14 amino acids. The CDR3 protein is CASSLVGPGNTIYF. The CDR3 bases are TGTGCCAGCAGCTTGGTGGGGCCTGGAAACACCATATATTTT.

The rearrangement joins TRBV10-3 to TRBJ2-7; 12 nucleotides match TRBD1. V lost 7 bases to trimming and J lost 1 base; unmatched junction nucleotides: 5. The CDR3 is made up of 15 amino acids. Looked up from germline, CDR1 is ENHRY and CDR2 is SYGVKD. The CDR3 DNA reads TGTGCCATCAATCCGGGACAGGGGGCATCCTACGAGCAGTACTTC. Its translation is CAINPGQGASYEQYF.

This clone came up a few times. The chain is built from TRBV14 and TRBJ1-1; D is uncertain. This CDR3 region has 16 residues. CDR1 SGHDN and CDR2 FVKESK come from the germline V gene. Between the trimmed V and J ends, which lost 0 bases and 0 bases, there was a span of 11 bases. CDR3 protein: CASSQDGSYMNTEAFF. In nucleotides, the CDR3 is TGTGCCAGCAGCCAAGATGGCAGTTACATGAACACTGAAGCTTTCTTT.

The rearrangement joins TRBV7-6 to TRBJ2-1; 7 bases match TRBD2. CDR1 is SGHVS and CDR2 is FNYEAQ in the germline V gene. The CDR3 extends over 12 amino acids. V was pared by 5 bases and J by 10 bases, with 5 bases of the junction left unmatched. In DNA, the CDR3 is TGTGCCAGCAGCCTCCCAGCGGGGGAGCAGTTCTTC. It yields the protein CASSLPAGEQFF.

The chain is built from TRBV6-1 and TRBJ2-3, with TRBD2 as a possible D gene (7 bases). Germline CDR1 and CDR2: MNHNS and SASEGT. CDR3 length: 15 residues. The V end lost 2 bases, the J end lost 4 bases, and 13 bases lay between the germline ends. In nucleotides, the CDR3 is TGTGCCAGCAGTGAATTTGGGGGGGGCTCAGATACGCAGTATTTT. Protein: CASSEFGGGSDTQYF.

The chain joins TRBV2 to TRBJ2-1; 7 bases are a match to TRBD2. Germline trimming cut 3 bases from V and 4 bases from J; bases unmatched to any gene: 6. CDR1 is SNHLY, CDR2 FYNNEI, per germline. This CDR3 contains 15 residues. The CDR3 DNA reads as TGTGCCAGCAGTGATCGCGGGAGCGGGTACAATGAGCAGTTCTTC. It encodes CASSDRGSGYNEQFF. Full variable domain (remainder filled in from reference TRBV2 and TRBJ2-1): EPEVTQTPSHQVTQMGQEVILRCVPISNHLYFYWYRQILGQKVEFLVSFYNNEISEKSEIFDDQFSVERPDGSNFTLKIRSTKLEDSAMYFCASSDRGSGYNEQFFGPGTRLTVL.

The chain links TRBV7-7 to TRBJ2-7, with 11 positions matching TRBD1. Per germline, CDR1 SSHAT and CDR2 FNYEAQ (reference sequence). The CDR3 is made up of 14 amino acids. Losses at the gene ends were 5 bases for V and 7 bases for J; bases not matched to a gene: 7. The CDR3 is CASSPGQGAHEQYF. The CDR3 region has the DNA TGTGCCAGCAGCCCAGGACAGGGGGCGCATGAGCAGTACTTC.

The chain links TRBV1 to TRBJ2-1; the D call in the table, TRBD2, was not verified against the DNA. TRBV1 is reported as a pseudogene. The CDR3 runs to 17 residues. The CDR3 is CTSSQDRWTSGDNEQFF. The CDR3 nucleotides read TGCACCAGCAGCCAAGATAGGTGGACTAGCGGAGACAATGAGCAGTTCTTC.

The gene calls are TRBV27 and TRBJ2-7, with D tentatively TRBD1 (6 bases). The germline V gene has CDR1 MNHEY and CDR2 SMNVEV (reference sequence). The CDR3 is made up of 14 amino acids. The ends were cut back, 2 bases at V and 0 bases at J, with 8 bases in the middle. The CDR3 DNA follows: TGTGCCAGCAGTTTAAACAGGGCCTCCTACGAGCAGTACTTC. It is translated as CASSLNRASYEQYF.

The chain couples TRBV29-1 to TRBJ1-1, with 7 bases aligning to TRBD1. CDR3 size: 12 residues. Germline V lookup: CDR1 SQVTM, CDR2 ANQGSEA. Trimming at V came to 2 bases and at J to 6 bases, leaving 3 bases not matched to a gene. DNA for the CDR3: TGCAGCGTTGAAAGGGGGCAGTCTGAAGCTTTCTTT. Residues: CSVERGQSEAFF. Drawing the rest from reference TRBV29-1 and TRBJ1-1, the complete variable domain is SAVISQKPSRDICQRGTSLTIQCQVDSQVTMMFWYRQQPGQSLTLIATANQGSEATYESGFVIDKFPISRPNLTFSTLTVSNMSPEDSSIYLCSVERGQSEAFFGQGTRLTVV.

The chain links TRBV11-3 to TRBJ2-1; 9 positions agree with TRBD1. This CDR3 comprises 15 residues. J lost 8 bases, V lost 5 bases, and 10 bases had no gene match. Germline V gene lookup returns CDR1 SGHNT and CDR2 YENEEA. CDR3 protein: CASSPGTGTFHEQFF. The CDR3 nucleotides read TGTGCCAGCAGCCCCGGGACAGGGACCTTCCATGAGCAGTTCTTC.

This clone has more than one count but fewer than ten. J is TRBJ1-1 and V is TRBV6-1, with 9 nucleotides matching TRBD1. The V segment lost 6 bases and the J segment 5 bases; nucleotides outside the gene matches: 7. The CDR3 loop spans 14 amino acids. Germline CDR1 and CDR2: MNHNS and SASEGT. CDR3 bases: TGTGCCAGCAGGGGACAGGGTTGGAGAACTGAAGCTTTCTTT. It specifies CASRGQGWRTEAFF.

V is TRBV6-6 and J is TRBJ2-1; 14 nucleotides align to TRBD2. The CDR3 covers 16 residues. Trimming took 7 bases from V and 10 from J; bases not matched to a gene: 12. In germline, CDR1 is MNHNY, CDR2 SVGAGI (reference sequence). CDR3 loop: CASKGVGTSGGYEQFF. In DNA, the CDR3 is TGTGCCAGCAAAGGAGTCGGGACTAGCGGGGGATACGAGCAGTTCTTC.

This clone was seen a few times. V gene TRBV2 combines with J gene TRBJ1-1; 8 bases are shared with TRBD1. J was trimmed by 7 bases and V by 4 bases; bases with no gene match: 2. Looked up from germline, CDR1 is SNHLY and CDR2 is FYNNEI. CDR3 length: 12 amino acids. The CDR3, as DNA: TGTGCCAGCAGTGGACAGGGGATTGAAGCTTTCTTT. Translating gives CASSGQGIEAFF.

The chain employs TRBV7-9 and TRBJ2-5, with 7 bases lining up with TRBD2. There are 14 residues in the CDR3. V gave up 1 base and J gave up 5 bases; unmatched junction bases: 4. From germline, CDR1 is SEHNR and CDR2 FQNEAQ (reference sequence). The CDR3 protein is CASSLVLLAETQYF. The CDR3 coding sequence is TGTGCCAGCAGCTTAGTACTACTAGCGGAGACCCAGTACTTC.

Many counts were recorded for this clone. This rearrangement joins TRBV19 to TRBJ2-6; 8 nucleotides align to TRBD1. Germline-derived CDR1 and CDR2 are LNHDA and SQIVND (reference sequence). Trimming took 3 bases from V and 2 from J; bases not matched to a gene: 6. The CDR3 is 17 residues long. In DNA form, the CDR3 reads TGTGCCAGTAGTATTTACAGGGGGGCGCCTGGGGCCAACGTCCTGACTTTC. It specifies CASSIYRGAPGANVLTF.

In this sample, this clone turned up a few times. This rearrangement joins TRBV5-1 to TRBJ2-7, with 9 positions matching TRBD2. CDR1 SGHRS and CDR2 YFSETQ come from the germline V gene. The CDR3 extends over 15 amino acids. V lost 8 bases and J lost 2; bases outside the gene matches: 11. CDR3 sequence reads: CASTPGLAEPYEQYF. The CDR3 DNA follows: TGCGCCAGTACGCCGGGACTAGCCGAACCCTACGAGCAGTACTTC. Based on the CDR3 plus reference TRBV5-1 and TRBJ2-7, the full variable domain is KAGVTQTPRYLIKTRGQQVTLSCSPISGHRSVSWYQQTPGQGLQFLFEYFSETQRNKGNFPGRFSGRQFSNSRSEMNVSTLELGDSALYLCASTPGLAEPYEQYFGPGTRLTVT.

The rearrangement links TRBV5-6 to TRBJ1-3; possibly TRBD1 for D (5 bases). With 1 base removed from V and 2 bases from J, the gap between germline ends came to 10 bases. The CDR3 has 15 amino acids. Germline V gives CDR1 SGHDT, CDR2 YYEEEE. Here the CDR3 reads CASSLYRQPGNTIYF. In DNA form, the CDR3 reads TGTGCCAGCAGCTTGTATCGACAGCCTGGAAACACCATATATTTT.